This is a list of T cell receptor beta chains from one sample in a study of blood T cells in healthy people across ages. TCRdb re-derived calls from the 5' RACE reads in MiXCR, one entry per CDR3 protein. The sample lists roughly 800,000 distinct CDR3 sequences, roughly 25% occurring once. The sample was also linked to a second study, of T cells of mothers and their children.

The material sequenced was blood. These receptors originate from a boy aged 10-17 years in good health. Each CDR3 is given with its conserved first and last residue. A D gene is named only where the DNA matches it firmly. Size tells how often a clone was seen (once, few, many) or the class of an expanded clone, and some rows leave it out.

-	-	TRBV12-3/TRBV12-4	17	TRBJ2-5	TGTGCCAGCTTTGAGGGGGGGCTCGGGCCCTTCGAGGAGACCCAGTACTTC	CASFEGGLGPFEETQYF
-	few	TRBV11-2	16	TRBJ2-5	TGTGCCAGCAGCTCTACCACGGGGCAGGGATTGGAGACCCAGTACTTC	CASSSTTGQGLETQYF
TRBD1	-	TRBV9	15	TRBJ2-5	TGTGCCAGCAGCGAGGAGGACAGGGCCAACTTTGAGCAGTACTTC	CASSEEDRANFEQYF
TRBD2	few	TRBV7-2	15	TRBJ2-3	TGTGCCAGCAGCTCCTTAGCGGGGGACACAGATACGCGGTATTTT	CASSSLAGDTDTRYF
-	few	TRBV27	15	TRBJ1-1	TGTGCCAGCAGTTCCGACAGTGGCTCGTGGGGCGAAGCTTTCTTT	CASSSDSGSWGEAFF
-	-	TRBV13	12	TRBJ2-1	TGTGCCAGCAGCTCGGACTACAATGGGCAGTTCTTC	CASSSDYNGQFF
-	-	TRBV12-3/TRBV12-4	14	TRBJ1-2	TGTGCCAGCAGTCCCGGCCTGGATGACTATGGCTACACCTTC	CASSPGLDDYGYTF
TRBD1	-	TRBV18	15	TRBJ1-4	TGTGCCAGCTCACCACCGGGACAGGGGTTTGAAAAACTGTTTTTT	CASSPPGQGFEKLFF
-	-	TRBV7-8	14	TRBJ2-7	TGTGCCAGCGGGAGGGGGGCTACGTCCTACGAGCAGTACTTC	CASGRGATSYEQYF
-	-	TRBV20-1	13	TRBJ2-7	TGCAGTGCTAGGAGGCAGGGGGGGCACGAGCAGTACTTC	CSARRQGGHEQYF
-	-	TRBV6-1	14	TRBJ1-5	TGTGCCAGCAGTGAACACCTGAGCAATCAGCCCCAGCATTTT	CASSEHLSNQPQHF
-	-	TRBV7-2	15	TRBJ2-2	TGTGCCAGCAGCTTAGCGCAGGGCCACACCGGGGAGCTGTTTTTT	CASSLAQGHTGELFF
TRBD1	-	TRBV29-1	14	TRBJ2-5	TGCAGCGTTGAATTCGGACAGGGGGTTGAGACCCAGTACTTC	CSVEFGQGVETQYF
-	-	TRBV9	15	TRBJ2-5	TGTGCCAGCAGCGTCCTTTCGGGGCTCCAAGAGACCCAGTACTTC	CASSVLSGLQETQYF
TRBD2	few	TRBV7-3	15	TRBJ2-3	TGTGCCAGCAAACGCGGGGGGGCTAGCACAGATACGCAGTATTTT	CASKRGGASTDTQYF
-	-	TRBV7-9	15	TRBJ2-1	TGTGCCAGCAGCTTAGGACAGAACTCCTACAATGAGCAGTTCTTC	CASSLGQNSYNEQFF
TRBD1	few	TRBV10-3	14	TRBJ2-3	TGTGCCATCAGAGACAGGGGGCGCGAAGATACACAGTATTTT	CAIRDRGREDTQYF
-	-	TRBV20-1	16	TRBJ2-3	TGCAGTGCTAGAGATTCTAGCAGCCCTAGCGCAGATACGCAGTATTTT	CSARDSSSPSADTQYF
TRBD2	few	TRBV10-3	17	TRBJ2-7	TGTGCCATCATCGTGGGCGAGCGGGGGGGCCCCACCTACGAGCAGTACTTC	CAIIVGERGGPTYEQYF
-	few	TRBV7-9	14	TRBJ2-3	TGTGCCAGCAGCTTAGTCGGCGGGTTGGATACGCAGTATTTT	CASSLVGGLDTQYF
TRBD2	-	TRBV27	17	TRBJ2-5	TGTGTCAGCAGTTTATCGCGCGGGCTAGCGGGTCAAGAGACCCAGTACTTC	CVSSLSRGLAGQETQYF
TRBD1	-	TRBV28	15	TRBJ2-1	TGTGCCAGCAGTTCCCGGACAGGGCCTAACAATGAGCAGTTCTTC	CASSSRTGPNNEQFF
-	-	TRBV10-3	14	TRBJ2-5	TGTGCCATCAGTGACCGACGTGAACAAGAGACCCAGTACTTC	CAISDRREQETQYF
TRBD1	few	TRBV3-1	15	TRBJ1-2	TGTGCCAGCAGCCAAGGACAGGGGGATAGATATGGCTACACCTTC	CASSQGQGDRYGYTF
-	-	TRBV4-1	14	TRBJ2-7	TGCGCCAGCAGCCAAGCGGGAGAGTCCTACGAGCAGTACTTC	CASSQAGESYEQYF
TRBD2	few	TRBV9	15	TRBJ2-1	TGTGCCAGCAGCGTAGGGCTAGCGGGGACCAATGAGCAGTTCTTC	CASSVGLAGTNEQFF
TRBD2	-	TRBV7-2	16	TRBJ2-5	TGTGCCAGCAGCTCACTAGCGGGAGGGACTAGAGAGACCCAGTACTTC	CASSSLAGGTRETQYF
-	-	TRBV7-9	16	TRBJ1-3	TGTGCCAGCAGCATAGGCGGGGGGGCCTCTGGAAACACCATATATTTT	CASSIGGGASGNTIYF
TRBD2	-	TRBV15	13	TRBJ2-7	TGTGCCACCAGCCTTTCGGGGGGGTACGAGCAGTACTTC	CATSLSGGYEQYF
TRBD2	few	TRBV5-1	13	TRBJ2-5	TGCGCCAGCAGCCGGGGGGAGTTGGAGACCCAGTACTTC	CASSRGELETQYF
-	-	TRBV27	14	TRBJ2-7	TGTGCCAGCAGTTCCTTACTCCGACCGAGCGAGCAGTACTTC	CASSSLLRPSEQYF
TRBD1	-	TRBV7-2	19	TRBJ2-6	TGTGCCAGCAGCTTATCGGGGTGGGACAGGTTCTCTGGGGCCAACGTCCTGACTTTC	CASSLSGWDRFSGANVLTF
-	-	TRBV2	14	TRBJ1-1	TGTGCCAGCAGTGATACGGGTTTGGGCACTGAAGCTTTCTTT	CASSDTGLGTEAFF
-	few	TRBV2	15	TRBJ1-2	TGTGCCAGCAGGATCACAAGACAGGCTAACTATGGCTACACCTTC	CASRITRQANYGYTF
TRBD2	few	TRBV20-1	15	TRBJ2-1	TGCAGTGCTAGATCTCTAGCGGGGTCCTACAATGAGCAGTTCTTC	CSARSLAGSYNEQFF
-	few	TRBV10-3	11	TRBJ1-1	TGTGCCATCCGGTCGAACACTGAAGCTTTCTTT	CAIRSNTEAFF
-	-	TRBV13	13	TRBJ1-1	TGTGCCAGCAGCCTTCAAGAGAACACTGAAGCTCTCTTT	CASSLQENTEALF
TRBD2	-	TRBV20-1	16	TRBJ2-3	TGCAGTGCTAGAGGGACTAGCGGGGGGGCAATAGATACGCAGTATTTT	CSARGTSGGAIDTQYF
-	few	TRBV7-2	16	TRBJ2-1	TGTGCCAGCAGCTTGATGGCGAGGGAGGCCTACAATGAGCAGTTCTTC	CASSLMAREAYNEQFF
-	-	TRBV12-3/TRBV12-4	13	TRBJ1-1	TGTGCCAGCAGTTGGGGGGGGCGCACTGAAGCTTTCTTT	CASSWGGRTEAFF
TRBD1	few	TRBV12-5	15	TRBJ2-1	TGTGCTAGTGGTTTGGCCCAGGGGGCATACAATGAGCAGTTCTTC	CASGLAQGAYNEQFF
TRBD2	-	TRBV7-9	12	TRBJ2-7	TGTGCCAGCAGAATAGCGGGAGGCGAGCAGTACTTC	CASRIAGGEQYF
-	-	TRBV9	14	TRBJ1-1	TGTGCCAGCTGCGCTGGAGGGGTCAACACTGAAGCTTTCTTT	CASCAGGVNTEAFF
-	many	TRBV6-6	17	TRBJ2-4	TGTGCCAGCAGTCCTCTGATGGCAGGGGCTCCCAAAAACATTCAGTACTTC	CASSPLMAGAPKNIQYF
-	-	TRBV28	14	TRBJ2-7	TGTGCCAGCAGTTTTTCACTGGGGAGCTACGAGCAGTACTTC	CASSFSLGSYEQYF
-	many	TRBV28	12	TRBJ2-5	TGTGCCAGCAATAGGGGAAAAGAGACCCAGTACTTC	CASNRGKETQYF
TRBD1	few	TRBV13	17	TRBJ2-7	TGTGCCAGCAGCTTAGGCCTATGGGGGACAGGGGGCGGCGAGCAGTACTTC	CASSLGLWGTGGGEQYF
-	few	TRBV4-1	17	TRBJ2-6	TGCGCCAGCAGCCAAGATCTGCCGATCTCTGGGGCCAACGTCCTGACTTTC	CASSQDLPISGANVLTF
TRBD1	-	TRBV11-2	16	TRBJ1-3	TGTGCCAGCAGCTTAACCCTGGACAGGGTAGCAAACACCATATATTTC	CASSLTLDRVANTIYF
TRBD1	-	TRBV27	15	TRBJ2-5	TGTGCCAGCAGTGCAGCAGGGGGCGCGGTAGAGACCCAGTACTTC	CASSAAGGAVETQYF
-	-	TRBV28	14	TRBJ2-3	TGTGCCAGCAGTTTTTCTGGCTTCACAGATACGCAGTATTTT	CASSFSGFTDTQYF
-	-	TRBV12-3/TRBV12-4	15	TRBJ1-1	TGTGCCAGCAGTTTGGGCGAATACATGAACACTGAAGCTTTCTTT	CASSLGEYMNTEAFF
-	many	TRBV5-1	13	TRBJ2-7	TGCGCCAGCAGCTTGGGATCAGGGGCTGAGCAGTACTTC	CASSLGSGAEQYF
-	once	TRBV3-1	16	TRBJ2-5	TGTGCCAGCAGCCATCGCGGACGCATTTTACAAGAGACCCAGTACTTC	CASSHRGRILQETQYF
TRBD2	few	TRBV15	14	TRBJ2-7	TGTGCCACCAGCACAAGACTAGCGGGCTACGAGCAGTACTTC	CATSTRLAGYEQYF
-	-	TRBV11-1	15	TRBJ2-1	TGTGCCAGCAGCTTAGCGCTTCAGGGGACGAATGAGCAGTTCTTC	CASSLALQGTNEQFF
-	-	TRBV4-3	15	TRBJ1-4	TGCGCCAGCAGCCCGGGCGTCATTAGAGATGAAAAACTGTTTTTT	CASSPGVIRDEKLFF
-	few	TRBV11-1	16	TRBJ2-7	TGTGCCAGCAGCGACGGCGCAGGGCTTAGCCCATACGAGCAGTACTTC	CASSDGAGLSPYEQYF
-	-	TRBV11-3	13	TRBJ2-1	TGTGCCAGCAGCCAACGTGAGTTCGATGAACAGTTCTTC	CASSQREFDEQFF
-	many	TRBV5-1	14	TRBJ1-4	TGTGCCAGCAGCTTGGGGACAACTAATGAAAAACTGTTTTTT	CASSLGTTNEKLFF